These T cell receptor beta chains were read from a single sample in a study of T-cell reconstitution after alpha-beta-depleted transplantation in children. TCRdb reprocessed the PCR reads with MiXCR, giving one entry per CDR3 protein. The repertoire holds roughly 100,000 distinct CDR3 sequences, with approximately 8% as singletons. Sequencing was performed on PBMCs, taken before TCRalphabeta/CD19-depleted stem cell transplant. The receptors here all came from a boy aged 2-9 years with acute lymphoblastic leukemia, due to receive a stem cell transplant. Each CDR3 is given with its conserved first and last residue. Each record gives: V gene, D gene, J gene, clone size, CDR3 protein, CDR3 DNA. A D gene is named only where the DNA matches it firmly. Only some rows state a clone size, as once, few, many or a class for expanded clones.

TRBV6-2/TRBV6-3	TRBD1	TRBJ2-1	few	CASAQGASHNEQFF	TGTGCCAGCGCCCAGGGGGCTAGCCACAATGAGCAGTTCTTC
TRBV28	NA	TRBJ1-6	many	CASSPSPLHF	TGTGCCAGCAGTCCCTCTCCCCTCCACTTT
TRBV7-6	TRBD2	TRBJ2-5	many	CASSPLAGGPVQETQYF	TGTGCCAGCAGCCCCCTAGCGGGGGGGCCGGTACAAGAGACCCAGTACTTC
TRBV20-1	NA	TRBJ1-2	NA	CSALKSIGYGYTF	TGCAGTGCCCTAAAATCCATCGGCTATGGCTACACCTTC
TRBV4-1	NA	TRBJ1-6	few	CASSQDHSVDGMNSPLHF	TGCGCCAGCAGCCAAGATCACAGTGTGGACGGAATGAATTCACCCCTCCACTTT
TRBV9	TRBD1	TRBJ1-5	many	CASSVQTGGNQPQHF	TGTGCCAGCAGCGTGCAAACAGGGGGCAATCAGCCCCAGCATTTT
TRBV6-2/TRBV6-3	TRBD2	TRBJ2-3	many	CASSSALAGVFSSTDTQYF	TGTGCCAGCAGTTCCGCACTAGCGGGGGTGTTTTCTAGCACAGATACGCAGTATTTT
TRBV5-1	TRBD1	TRBJ2-7	NA	CASSLVQGTSYEQYF	TGCGCCAGCAGCTTGGTACAGGGGACGTCCTACGAGCAGTACTTC
TRBV12-3/TRBV12-4	TRBD2	TRBJ2-3	NA	CASSFYASGGTDTQYF	TGTGCCAGCAGTTTCTATGCCAGCGGGGGCACAGATACGCAGTATTTT
TRBV7-7	NA	TRBJ2-2	many	CASSLLSGDGELFF	TGTGCTAGCAGCCTTCTCAGTGGCGACGGGGAGCTGTTTTTT
TRBV7-2	NA	TRBJ1-2	many	CASSLRTDGYGYTF	TGTGCCAGCAGCTTAAGGACGGACGGCTATGGCTACACCTTC
TRBV28	NA	TRBJ1-2	NA	CASRPLERDKPNGYTF	TGTGCCAGCAGACCCTTAGAGCGGGACAAACCGAATGGCTACACCTTC
TRBV5-1	NA	TRBJ2-7	many	CASSLVREPYEQYF	TGCGCCAGCAGCTTGGTACGGGAACCCTACGAGCAGTACTTC
TRBV5-1	TRBD1	TRBJ2-1	many	CASSGGQGGYNEQFF	TGCGCCAGCAGCGGGGGACAGGGAGGCTACAATGAGCAGTTCTTC
TRBV7-3	TRBD2	TRBJ2-5	NA	CASSTSSSGAETQYF	TGTGCCAGCAGCACGTCGTCTAGCGGGGCAGAGACCCAGTACTTC
TRBV20-1	TRBD2	TRBJ2-1	NA	CSALGGATYNEQFF	TGCAGTGCCCTCGGGGGGGCCACCTACAATGAGCAGTTCTTC
TRBV7-2	NA	TRBJ1-2	many	CASSLEGRGGGYTF	TGTGCCAGCAGCTTAGAGGGCAGGGGTGGTGGCTACACCTTC
TRBV15	NA	TRBJ2-2	few	CATSRNTGELFF	TGTGCCACTAGCAGAAACACCGGGGAGCTGTTTTTT
TRBV24-1	TRBD2	TRBJ2-5	many	CATSDLAGDQETQYF	TGTGCCACCAGTGATTTGGCGGGGGACCAAGAGACCCAGTACTTC
TRBV5-1	TRBD1	TRBJ2-1	many	CASSPGTGTSTYNEQFF	TGCGCCAGCAGCCCGGGGACAGGCACCTCTACCTACAATGAGCAGTTCTTC
TRBV7-6	NA	TRBJ2-7	many	CASSPGLPYEQYF	TGTGCCAGCAGCCCCGGACTCCCCTACGAGCAGTACTTC
TRBV6-1	NA	TRBJ2-7	many	CASSEDGDLPSYEQYF	TGTGCCAGCAGTGAAGACGGTGACCTACCCTCCTACGAGCAGTACTTC
TRBV6-4	NA	TRBJ2-2	NA	CASSRGQDTGELFF	TGTGCCAGCAGTCGGGGGCAGGACACCGGGGAGCTGTTTTTT
TRBV6-5	TRBD1	TRBJ1-5	few	CASSYRDRGQPQHF	TGTGCCAGCAGCTACCGGGACAGAGGGCAGCCCCAGCATTTT
TRBV20-1	NA	TRBJ1-1	many	CSAQVGGMNTEAFF	TGCAGTGCTCAAGTCGGGGGAATGAACACTGAAGCTTTCTTT
TRBV7-3	NA	TRBJ2-1	many	CASSPTPQGSNEQFF	TGTGCCAGCAGCCCCACCCCCCAGGGAAGCAATGAGCAGTTCTTC
TRBV3-1	TRBD1	TRBJ1-2	many	CASSQYTGGAYGYTF	TGTGCCAGCAGCCAGTATACAGGGGGGGCATATGGCTACACCTTC
TRBV9	NA	TRBJ1-3	many	CASSAGRGPGNTIYF	TGTGCCAGCAGCGCTGGACGGGGCCCTGGAAACACCATATATTTT
TRBV10-1	TRBD1	TRBJ2-5	NA	CASRDSGSDREQETQYF	TGCGCCAGCAGAGACTCGGGATCCGACAGGGAGCAAGAGACCCAGTACTTC